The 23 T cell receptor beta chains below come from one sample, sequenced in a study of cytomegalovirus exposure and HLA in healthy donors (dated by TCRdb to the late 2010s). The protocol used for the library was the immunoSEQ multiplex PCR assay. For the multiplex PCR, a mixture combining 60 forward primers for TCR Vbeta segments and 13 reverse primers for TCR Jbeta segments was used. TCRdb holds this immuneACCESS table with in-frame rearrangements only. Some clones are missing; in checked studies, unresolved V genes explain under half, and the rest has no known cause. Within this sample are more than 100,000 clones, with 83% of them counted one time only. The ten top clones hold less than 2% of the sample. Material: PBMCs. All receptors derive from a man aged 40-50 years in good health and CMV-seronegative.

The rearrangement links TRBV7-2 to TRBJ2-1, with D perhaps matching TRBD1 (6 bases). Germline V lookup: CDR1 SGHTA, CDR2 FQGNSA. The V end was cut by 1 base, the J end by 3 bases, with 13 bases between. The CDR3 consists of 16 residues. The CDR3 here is CASSLVGAKGYNEQFF. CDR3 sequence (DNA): TGTGCCAGCAGCTTAGTGGGGGCAAAGGGCTACAATGAGCAGTTCTTC.

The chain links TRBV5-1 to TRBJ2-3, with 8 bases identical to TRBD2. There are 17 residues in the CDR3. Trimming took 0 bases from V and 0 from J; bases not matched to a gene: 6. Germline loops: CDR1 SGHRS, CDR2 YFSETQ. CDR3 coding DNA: TGCGCCAGCAGCTTGGGGTCCCAGCGGGGGAGCACAGATACGCAGTATTTT. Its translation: CASSLGSQRGSTDTQYF.

The CDR3 loop is CASSPLRGAHNYGYTF. CDR3 sequence (DNA): TGTGCCAGCAGCCCTTTGCGGGGGGCTCATAACTATGGCTACACCTTC. The rearrangement joins TRBV11-2 to TRBJ1-2; D is perhaps TRBD1 (6 bases). The CDR3 totals 16 residues. Trimming removed 5 bases at V and 1 base at J, with 17 bases between. CDR1 and CDR2 (germline): SGHAT, FQNNGV.

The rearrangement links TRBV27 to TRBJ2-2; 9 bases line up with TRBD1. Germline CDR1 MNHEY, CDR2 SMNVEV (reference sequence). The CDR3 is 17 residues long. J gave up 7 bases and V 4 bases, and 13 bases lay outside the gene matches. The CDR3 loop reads CASSSLWGTGSSGELFF. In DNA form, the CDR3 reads TGTGCCAGCAGTTCGCTCTGGGGGACAGGGTCGAGCGGGGAGCTGTTTTTT.

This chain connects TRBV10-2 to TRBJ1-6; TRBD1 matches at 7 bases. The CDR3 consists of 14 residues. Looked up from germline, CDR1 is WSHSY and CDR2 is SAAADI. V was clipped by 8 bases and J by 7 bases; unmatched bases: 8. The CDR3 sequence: CASGADRANSPLHF. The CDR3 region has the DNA TGCGCCAGCGGCGCAGACAGGGCCAATTCACCCCTCCACTTT.

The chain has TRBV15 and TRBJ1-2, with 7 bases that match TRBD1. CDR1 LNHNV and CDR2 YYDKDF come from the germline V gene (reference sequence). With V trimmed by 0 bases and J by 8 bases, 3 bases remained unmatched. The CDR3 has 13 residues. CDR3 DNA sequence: TGTGCCACCAGCAGAGACAGGGGGATGGGCTACACCTTC. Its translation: CATSRDRGMGYTF.

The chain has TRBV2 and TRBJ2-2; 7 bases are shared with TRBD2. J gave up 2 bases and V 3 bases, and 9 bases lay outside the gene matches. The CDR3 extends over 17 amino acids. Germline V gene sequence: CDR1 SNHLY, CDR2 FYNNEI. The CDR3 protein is CASSEGRASGNTGELFF. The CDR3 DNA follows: TGTGCCAGCAGTGAGGGGCGGGCTAGCGGTAACACCGGGGAGCTGTTTTTT.

CDR3 in amino acids: CASSVESRDFYNEQFF. Written as DNA, the CDR3 is TGTGCCAGCAGCGTAGAGAGTCGGGACTTCTACAATGAGCAGTTCTTC. V and J are TRBV9 and TRBJ2-1; the D gene is possibly TRBD2 (6 bases). The CDR3 runs 16 residues. Trimming shortened V by 0 bases and J by 3 bases, and 13 bases separated the two germline ends. Germline V gene lookup returns CDR1 SGDLS and CDR2 YYNGEE.

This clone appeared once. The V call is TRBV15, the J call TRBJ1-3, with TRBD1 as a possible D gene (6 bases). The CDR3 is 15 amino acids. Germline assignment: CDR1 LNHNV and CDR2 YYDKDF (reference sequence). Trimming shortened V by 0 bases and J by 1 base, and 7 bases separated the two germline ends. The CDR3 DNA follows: TGTGCCACCAGCAGAGATCAGGGGTCTGGAAACACCATATATTTT. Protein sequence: CATSRDQGSGNTIYF.

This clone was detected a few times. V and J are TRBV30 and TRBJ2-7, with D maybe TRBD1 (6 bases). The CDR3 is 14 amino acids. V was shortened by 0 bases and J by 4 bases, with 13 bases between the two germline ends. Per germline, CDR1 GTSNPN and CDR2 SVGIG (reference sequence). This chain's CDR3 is CAWSVSRTAYEQYF. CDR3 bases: TGTGCCTGGAGTGTCTCCCGGACAGCGTACGAGCAGTACTTC.

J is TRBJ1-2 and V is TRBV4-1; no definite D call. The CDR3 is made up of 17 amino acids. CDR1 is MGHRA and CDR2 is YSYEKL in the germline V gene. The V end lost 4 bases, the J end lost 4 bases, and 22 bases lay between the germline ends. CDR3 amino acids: CASSRDPDISYPYGYTF. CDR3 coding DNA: TGCGCCAGCAGCCGAGATCCTGACATCTCCTATCCCTATGGCTACACCTTC.

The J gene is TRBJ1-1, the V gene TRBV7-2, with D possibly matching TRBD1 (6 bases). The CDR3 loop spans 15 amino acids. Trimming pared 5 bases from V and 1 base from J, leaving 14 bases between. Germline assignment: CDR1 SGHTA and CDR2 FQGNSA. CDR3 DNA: TGTGCCAGCAGCCCAGGAGGCAGGGGGAACACTGAAGCTTTCTTT. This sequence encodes CASSPGGRGNTEAFF.

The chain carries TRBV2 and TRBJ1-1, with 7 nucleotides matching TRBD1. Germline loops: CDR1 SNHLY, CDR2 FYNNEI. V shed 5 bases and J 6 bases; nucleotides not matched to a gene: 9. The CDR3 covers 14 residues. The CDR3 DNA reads TGTGCCAGCAGTATAGACAGGGCGGTACCTGAAGCTTTCTTT. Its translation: CASSIDRAVPEAFF.

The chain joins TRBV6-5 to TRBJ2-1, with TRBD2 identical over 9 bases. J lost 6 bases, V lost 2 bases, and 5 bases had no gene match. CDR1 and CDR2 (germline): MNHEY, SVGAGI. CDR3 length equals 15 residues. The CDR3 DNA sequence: TGTGCCAGCAGTTACGGGGCGGGGGGGTCCAATGAGCAGTTCTTC. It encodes CASSYGAGGSNEQFF.

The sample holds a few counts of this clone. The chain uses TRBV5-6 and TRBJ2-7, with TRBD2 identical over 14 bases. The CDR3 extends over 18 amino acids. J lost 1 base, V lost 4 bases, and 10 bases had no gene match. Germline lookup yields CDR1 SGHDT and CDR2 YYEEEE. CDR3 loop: CASSGGLAGVGPSYEQYF. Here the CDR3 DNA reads TGTGCCAGCAGCGGGGGACTAGCGGGAGTCGGCCCTTCCTACGAGCAGTACTTC.

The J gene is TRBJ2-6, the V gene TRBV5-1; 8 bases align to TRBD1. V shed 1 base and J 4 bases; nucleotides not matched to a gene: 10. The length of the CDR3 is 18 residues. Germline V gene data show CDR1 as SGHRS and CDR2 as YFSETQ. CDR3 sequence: CASSLLPGRGPGANVLTF. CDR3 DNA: TGCGCCAGCAGCTTGTTACCAGGCAGGGGGCCCGGGGCCAACGTCCTGACTTTC. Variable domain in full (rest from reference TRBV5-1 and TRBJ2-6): KAGVTQTPRYLIKTRGQQVTLSCSPISGHRSVSWYQQTPGQGLQFLFEYFSETQRNKGNFPGRFSGRQFSNSRSEMNVSTLELGDSALYLCASSLLPGRGPGANVLTFGAGSRLTVL.

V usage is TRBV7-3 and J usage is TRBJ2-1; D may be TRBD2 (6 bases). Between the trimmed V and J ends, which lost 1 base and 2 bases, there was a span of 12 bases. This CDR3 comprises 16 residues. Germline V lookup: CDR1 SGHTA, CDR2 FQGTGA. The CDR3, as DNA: TGTGCCAGCAGCTTAAGGAGGGGAGTCCCCTACAATGAGCAGTTCTTC. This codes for CASSLRRGVPYNEQFF.

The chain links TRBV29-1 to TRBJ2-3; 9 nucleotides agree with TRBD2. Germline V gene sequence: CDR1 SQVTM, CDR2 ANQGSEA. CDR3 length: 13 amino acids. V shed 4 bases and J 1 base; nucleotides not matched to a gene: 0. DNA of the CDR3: TGCAGCGTTGGGACTAGCGGCACAGATACGCAGTATTTT. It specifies CSVGTSGTDTQYF.

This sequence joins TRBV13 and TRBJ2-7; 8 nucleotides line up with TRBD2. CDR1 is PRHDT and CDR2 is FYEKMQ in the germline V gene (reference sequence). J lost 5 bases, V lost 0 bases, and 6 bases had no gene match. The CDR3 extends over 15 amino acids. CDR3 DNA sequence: TGTGCCAGCAGCTTAGGTCGGGGGGGCCGGAACGAGCAGTACTTC. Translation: CASSLGRGGRNEQYF.

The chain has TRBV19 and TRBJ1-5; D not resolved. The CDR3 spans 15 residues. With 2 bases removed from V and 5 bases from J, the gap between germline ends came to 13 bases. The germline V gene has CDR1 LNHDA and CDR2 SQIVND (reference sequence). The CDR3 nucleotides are TGTGCCAGTAGTATAAACGGGGTGGAGGATCAGCCCCAGCATTTT. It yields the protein CASSINGVEDQPQHF.

The CDR3 bases are TGTGCCAGCAGCGTAGCTCTAGGGGGAGTAGGGGAAAAACTGTTTTTT. As protein: CASSVALGGVGEKLFF. The V and J genes are TRBV9 and TRBJ1-4; perhaps TRBD1 as D (6 bases). Germline loops: CDR1 SGDLS, CDR2 YYNGEE. Trimming pared 0 bases from V and 8 bases from J, leaving 17 bases between. The CDR3 runs to 16 residues.

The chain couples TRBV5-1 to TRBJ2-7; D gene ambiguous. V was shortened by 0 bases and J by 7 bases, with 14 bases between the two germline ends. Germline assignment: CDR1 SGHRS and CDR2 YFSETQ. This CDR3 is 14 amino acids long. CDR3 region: CASSLAPGVLEQYF. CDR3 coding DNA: TGCGCCAGCAGCTTGGCCCCAGGCGTCCTTGAGCAGTACTTC.

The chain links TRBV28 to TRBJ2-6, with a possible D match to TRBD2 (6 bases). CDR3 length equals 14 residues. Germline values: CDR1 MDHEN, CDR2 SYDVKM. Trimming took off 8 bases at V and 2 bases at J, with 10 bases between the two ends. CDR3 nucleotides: TGTGCCAGCCGGGCGGGGACTGGGGCCAACGTCCTGACTTTC. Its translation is CASRAGTGANVLTF.